The sequence of this TCR beta chain was determined in a study of T-cell reconstitution after alpha-beta-depleted transplantation in children. Study-wide results and limits: Roughly two months post-transplant, alpha-beta T cells reportedly originated from several hundred graft clones that had expanded. Counts and diversity of T cells one year after transplant came mostly from newly produced T cells.

This sample's TCRbeta library carried unique molecular identifier barcodes. TCRdb called the PCR reads again in MiXCR, with one record for every CDR3 protein. In the table there are some 120,000 distinct CDR3 sequences, about a tenth of which are singletons. Germline V CDR1 and CDR2: SQVTM, ANQGSEA. The CDR3 is 15 amino acids. V lost 6 bases, J lost 0 bases, and 17 bases lay in between. The table lists this clonotype with a few counts. The antigen remains unidentified. The clonotype originates from a boy aged 2 to 10 with acute lymphoblastic leukemia, due to receive a stem cell transplant. V and J are TRBV29-1 and TRBJ1-1, with a tentative D call TRBD1 (6 bases). Source: PBMCs, taken before TCRalphabeta/CD19-depleted stem cell transplant. The CDR3 DNA sequence: TGCAGCGTGCAAGCTCAGGGGAGTCTGAACACTGAAGCTTTCTTT. It is translated as CSVQAQGSLNTEAFF. Complete variable domain (other parts from reference TRBV29-1 and TRBJ1-1): SAVISQKPSRDICQRGTSLTIQCQVDSQVTMMFWYRQQPGQSLTLIATANQGSEATYESGFVIDKFPISRPNLTFSTLTVSNMSPEDSSIYLCSVQAQGSLNTEAFFGQGTRLTVV.